One sample yielded the 29 T cell receptor beta chains listed below, sequenced in a study of Graves' ophthalmopathy and Graves' hyperthyroidism. Amplification from RNA transcripts yielded the TCR beta CDR3 regions. The workflow started with a first-round RT-PCR run with HTBI primers and then moved on to a second-round multiplex PCR. TCRdb ran MiXCR on the multiplex PCR reads and lists one entry per CDR3 protein. The table records 350,000 or so distinct CDR3 sequences, 15% to 20% of them present only once. The sample taken for sequencing was peripheral blood. All receptors derive from an adult man with Graves' ophthalmopathy.

V gene TRBV6-5 combines with J gene TRBJ1-1, with D perhaps matching TRBD1 (6 bases). Trimming left V 0 bases short and J 3 bases short, with 14 bases between. Germline V gene lookup returns CDR1 MNHEY and CDR2 SVGAGI. The CDR3 is 16 amino acids. The CDR3: CASSYSNTGLDTEAFF. The CDR3 coding sequence is TGTGCCAGCAGTTACTCGAATACAGGGCTAGACACTGAAGCTTTCTTT.

This clonotype was observed at least ten times. The chain recombines TRBV6-5 with TRBJ1-1; a possible D gene is TRBD1 (6 bases). Germline CDR1 is MNHEY and CDR2 is SVGAGI. The CDR3 spans 13 residues. The V end was cut by 2 bases, the J end by 3 bases, with 7 bases between. CDR3 in amino acids: CASSYGGYTEAFF. CDR3 coding DNA: TGTGCCAGCAGTTACGGGGGCTACACTGAAGCTTTCTTT.

The chain couples TRBV6-1 to TRBJ2-7; D uncertain. Between the trimmed V and J ends, which lost 0 bases and 0 bases, there was a span of 12 bases. The CDR3 extends over 16 amino acids. Germline CDR1 and CDR2: MNHNS and SASEGT. The CDR3 DNA follows: TGTGCCAGCAGTGAAGCGCAAGGCCCAGCCTCCTACGAGCAGTACTTC. Protein sequence: CASSEAQGPASYEQYF.

This clonotype showed up just once. The chain is built from TRBV5-1 and TRBJ2-7; TRBD1 might be the D (7 bases). CDR1 and CDR2 from the germline V gene are SGHRS and YFSETQ. The CDR3 covers 16 residues. Trimming removed 1 base at V and 1 base at J, with 15 bases between. The CDR3 reads CASSLQGGTASYEQYF. Here the CDR3 DNA reads TGCGCCAGCAGCTTGCAGGGCGGGACAGCATCCTACGAGCAGTACTTC.

This clonotype was observed at least ten times. The chain is built from TRBV7-6 and TRBJ1-2; D is ambiguous. Trimming cost V 0 bases and J 0 bases, with 8 bases left between them. Germline CDR1 reads SGHVS; CDR2 reads FNYEAQ. CDR3 size: 15 residues. Here the CDR3 reads CASSLAESTNYGYTF. The CDR3 DNA reads as TGTGCCAGCAGCTTAGCGGAGTCAACTAACTATGGCTACACCTTC.

There are many counts of this clonotype. V gene TRBV29-1 combines with J gene TRBJ1-1; tentative D call: TRBD1 (6 bases). CDR1 SQVTM and CDR2 ANQGSEA come from the germline V gene. This CDR3 has 13 residues. Trimming removed 5 bases from V and 10 bases from J, with 20 bases in between. The CDR3 sequence: CSVPKQNRAAAFF. The CDR3 coding sequence is TGCAGCGTTCCAAAACAGAACAGGGCCGCAGCTTTCTTT.

This clonotype showed up many times. The chain joins TRBV15 to TRBJ1-2; TRBD1 matches at 9 bases. CDR1 is LNHNV, CDR2 YYDKDF, per germline (reference sequence). V shed 3 bases, J shed 8 bases, and the junction held 13 bases outside the gene matches. The CDR3 has 16 amino acids. Here the CDR3 reads CATSSRDRAFPGGYTF. The CDR3 region has the DNA TGTGCCACCAGCAGCCGGGACAGGGCCTTTCCCGGGGGCTACACCTTC.

This clonotype was seen repeatedly, ten times or more. This chain joins TRBV7-9 and TRBJ1-1; 7 bases line up with TRBD1. Germline assignment: CDR1 SEHNR and CDR2 FQNEAQ (reference sequence). J was trimmed by 1 base and V by 5 bases; bases with no gene match: 4. There are 14 residues in the CDR3. The CDR3 reads CASSIDRENTEAFF. CDR3 nucleotide sequence: TGTGCCAGCAGCATAGACAGGGAGAACACTGAAGCTTTCTTT.

The chain carries TRBV6-1 and TRBJ2-5; TRBD2 matches 12 bases. Germline V CDR1 and CDR2: MNHNS, SASEGT. The V gene end was trimmed by 3 bases and the J gene end by 5 bases; junction bases not matched to a gene: 7. This CDR3 has 16 residues. CDR3 loop: CASSETSGRLGETQYF. CDR3 coding DNA: TGTGCCAGCAGTGAGACTAGCGGGAGATTGGGTGAGACCCAGTACTTC.

This clonotype was detected ten times or more. This chain joins TRBV27 and TRBJ1-1; unclear D gene. Germline V gives CDR1 MNHEY, CDR2 SMNVEV (reference sequence). The CDR3 length is 11 residues. V lost 7 bases and J 4 bases, leaving 7 bases between the germline ends. The CDR3: CASNRGTEAFF. Here the CDR3 DNA reads TGTGCCAGCAATCGGGGCACTGAAGCTTTCTTT.

At least ten counts were recorded for this clonotype. The rearrangement links TRBV4-1 to TRBJ1-2, with D unclear. CDR1 and CDR2 (germline): MGHRA, YSYEKL. The CDR3 consists of 14 residues. V was cut by 1 base and J by 5 bases, with 11 bases left in between. CDR3 nucleotides: TGCGCCAGCAGCCAAGCCGGCAGTGGGTATGGCTACACCTTC. This encodes CASSQAGSGYGYTF.

This clonotype was counted only a few times. This sequence joins TRBV28 and TRBJ2-7; no reliable D call. The CDR3 runs 11 residues. Trimming removed 3 bases at V and 3 bases at J, with 3 bases between. Germline V gene sequence: CDR1 MDHEN, CDR2 SYDVKM. The CDR3 sequence is CASSFHYEQYF. The CDR3 coding sequence is TGTGCCAGCAGTTTCCACTACGAGCAGTACTTC.

A note on this clonotype: The final CDR3 position lacks the conserved phenylalanine or tryptophan, pointing to a likely read error. This chain connects TRBV6-2 or TRBV6-3 to TRBJ1-1; no firm D call. Germline V CDR1 and CDR2: MNHEY, SVGEGT. The CDR3 loop spans 12 amino acids. Trimming took 6 bases from V and 6 from J, leaving 11 bases between them. The CDR3 reads CASRLMHAEAFS. Here the CDR3 DNA reads TGTGCCAGCAGACTCATGCACGCTGAAGCTTTCTCT.

Many counts were recorded for this clonotype. The chain uses TRBV3-1 and TRBJ2-5; D not certain. There are 15 residues in the CDR3. CDR1 and CDR2 from the germline V gene are LGHDT and YNNKEL (reference sequence). V lost 0 bases and J lost 6, with 14 bases in between. The CDR3, as DNA: TGTGCCAGCAGCCAAGATTCGAGACTCGGTCAGACCCAGTACTTC. Protein product: CASSQDSRLGQTQYF.

This clonotype was counted at least ten times. CDR3 in amino acids: CASSILPGGNYGYTF. The CDR3 DNA reads TGTGCCAGCAGCATCCTCCCCGGCGGTAACTATGGCTACACCTTC. The chain couples TRBV7-9 to TRBJ1-2; D is undetermined. CDR1 and CDR2 from the germline V gene are SEHNR and FQNEAQ (reference sequence). V lost 5 bases and J 1 base, leaving 14 bases between the germline ends. This CDR3 contains 15 residues.

This clonotype was recorded many times. Here the CDR3 reads CASSLKGTLHSNQPQHF. In nucleotides, the CDR3 is TGTGCCAGCAGTCTTAAAGGGACTTTACATAGCAATCAGCCCCAGCATTTT. The chain uses TRBV12-3 or TRBV12-4 and TRBJ1-5; a weak D match, TRBD1 (5 bases). The CDR3 runs 17 residues. V lost 5 bases to trimming and J lost 0 bases, with 17 bases between them.

The chain is built from TRBV12-3 or TRBV12-4 and TRBJ2-5; maybe TRBD2 (6 bases). This CDR3 comprises 14 residues. V was clipped by 3 bases and J by 4 bases, with 12 bases between them. In nucleotides, the CDR3 is TGTGCCAGCAGTTTGTCGCGGGATGGAGAGACCCAGTACTTC. Residues: CASSLSRDGETQYF.

The rearrangement uses TRBV12-3 or TRBV12-4 and TRBJ2-3; the match to TRBD1 covers 9 bases. This CDR3 contains 14 residues. Germline trimming cut 7 bases from V and 1 base from J; bases unmatched to any gene: 3. CDR3 amino acids: CASIRTGGTDTQYF. The CDR3 bases are TGTGCCAGCATCAGGACAGGGGGCACAGATACGCAGTATTTT.

The rearrangement joins TRBV30 to TRBJ1-1, with TRBD1 as a possible D gene (5 bases). Germline V gene lookup returns CDR1 GTSNPN and CDR2 SVGIG (reference sequence). V dropped 4 bases and J dropped 2 bases, with 17 bases sitting between them. The CDR3 has 15 residues. Here the CDR3 reads CAWIQTASFNTEAFF. The CDR3 nucleotides are TGTGCCTGGATACAGACAGCTTCCTTTAACACTGAAGCTTTCTTT.

This clonotype was seen repeatedly, ten times or more. J is TRBJ1-2 and V is TRBV5-1; TRBD1 matches at 8 bases. The CDR3 has 15 residues. CDR1 is SGHRS and CDR2 is YFSETQ in the germline V gene. With V trimmed by 1 base and J by 3 bases, 5 bases remained unmatched. As DNA, the CDR3 is TGCGCCAGCAGCTTGAAAACGACAGGGGACTATGGCTACACCTTC. It specifies CASSLKTTGDYGYTF.

In its sample, this clonotype was seen many times. A read error may produce the germline difference seen at one junction end. V gene TRBV7-7 combines with J gene TRBJ2-7; 8 nucleotides align to TRBD1. This CDR3 contains 15 residues. Germline CDR1 and CDR2: SSHAT and FNYEAQ (reference sequence). CDR3 amino acids: CASSLNRGDSYEQYF. CDR3 coding DNA: TGTGCTAGCAGCCTCAACAGGGGGGACTCCTACGAGCAGTACTTC. The full variable domain, with the rest looked up from reference TRBV7-7 and TRBJ2-7, is GAGVSQSPRYKVTKRGQDVTLRCDPISSHATLYWYQQALGQGPEFLTYFNYEAQPDKSGLPSDRFSAERPEGSISTLTIQRTEQRDSAMYRCASSLNRGDSYEQYFGPGTRLTVT.

This clonotype was picked up a small number of times. A clone one base away is much larger, so this may be a read error. The genes are TRBV7-6 and TRBJ1-6, with TRBD1 matching 9 bases. The CDR3 sequence is 15 residues long. From germline, CDR1 is SGHVS and CDR2 FNYEAQ. CDR3 residues: CASSLVGQGGSPRHF. DNA of the CDR3: TGTGCCAGCAGCTTAGTGGGACAGGGAGGCTCACCCCGCCACTTT.

This clonotype was seen at least ten times. V gene TRBV11-2 combines with J gene TRBJ1-1; no firm D call. V gave up 7 bases and J gave up 1 base, with 13 bases separating them. The germline gives CDR1 SGHAT, CDR2 FQNNGV. The CDR3 contains 14 residues. CDR3 in amino acids: CASTPSLTNTEAFF. Written as DNA, the CDR3 is TGTGCCAGCACCCCGTCCTTAACGAACACTGAAGCTTTCTTT.

Many counts were recorded for this clonotype. The J gene is TRBJ2-5, the V gene TRBV6-5; tentative D call: TRBD2 (5 bases). V lost 5 bases, J lost 4 bases, and 17 bases lay in between. The CDR3 covers 15 residues. Germline V gene lookup returns CDR1 MNHEY and CDR2 SVGAGI. This chain's CDR3 is CASSLYGENVETQYF. CDR3 nucleotides: TGTGCCAGCAGTCTATACGGGGAAAACGTAGAGACCCAGTACTTC.

This clonotype was seen at least ten times. The J gene is TRBJ2-7, the V gene TRBV6-4; 9 positions agree with TRBD2. The V gene's germline CDR1 is MRHNA and CDR2 SNTAGT. The CDR3 is 12 amino acids. V shed 6 bases and J 3 bases; nucleotides not matched to a gene: 0. Written as DNA, the CDR3 is TGTGCCAGCAGGCGGGGGGGCTACGAGCAGTACTTC. It codes for CASRRGGYEQYF.

This clonotype was picked up a small number of times. Just one base apart from a much larger clone, this may be a read error. CDR3 in amino acids: CASSTSGTTGITGELFF. CDR3 sequence (DNA): TGTGCCAGCAGCACTAGCGGGACCACAGGGATCACCGGGGAGCTGTTTTTT. The V gene is TRBV12-3 or TRBV12-4, the J gene TRBJ2-2, with 10 bases that match TRBD2. This CDR3 spans 17 amino acids. V shed 6 bases, J shed 4 bases, and the junction held 11 bases outside the gene matches.

This clonotype was counted ten times or more. The chain couples TRBV12-3 or TRBV12-4 to TRBJ1-5; 9 nucleotides align to TRBD1. The CDR3 length is 15 residues. The ends lost 5 bases at V and 7 bases at J; junction bases unmatched: 9. CDR3 DNA sequence: TGTGCCAGCAGTACAGACAGGGGGTTCGAACAGCCCCAGCATTTT. Translating it yields CASSTDRGFEQPQHF.

In its sample, this clonotype was seen many times. The chain couples TRBV6-1 to TRBJ1-1; D is unclear. The CDR3 length is 13 residues. Between the trimmed V and J ends, which lost 6 bases and 4 bases, there was a span of 12 bases. The germline V gene encodes CDR1 MNHNS and CDR2 SASEGT. The DNA for the CDR3 is TGTGCCAGCAGCCCCACGGTGGGCACTGAAGCTTTCTTT. Protein product: CASSPTVGTEAFF.

This clonotype has only a few counts. The chain couples TRBV7-3 to TRBJ2-2; 8 bases align to TRBD2. The CDR3 loop spans 17 amino acids. Germline-derived CDR1 and CDR2 are SGHTA and FQGTGA. V lost 2 bases to trimming and J lost 5 bases; unmatched junction nucleotides: 10. The CDR3 nucleotides read TGTGCCAGCAGCTTACGTCCGGGGGGGCCTCCAACCGGGGAGCTGTTTTTT. This encodes CASSLRPGGPPTGELFF.